The T cell receptor beta chain described here comes from a study of shared T cell receptors in the human thymus listed by TCRdb under 2021. In the study overall: The study examined how self-reactive, shared T-cell receptor alpha chains are generated in the human thymus.

Receptor amplification or capture employed the immunoSEQ multiplex PCR assay. TCRdb holds this immuneACCESS table with in-frame rearrangements only. Some clones are missing; in checked studies, unresolved V genes explain under half, and the rest has no known cause. Present in this sample are roughly 410,000 clones, approximately 95% of which were seen just once. Clones ranked in the top ten supply approximately 0.02% of the sample. To note about this clone: Its antigen has not been determined. No much larger clone is present one base from it, and per-base qualities are unavailable.

The sequence came from a human donor. Sequenced material: thymocytes.

The CDR3 protein: CASSPREGNSGANVLTF. The bases read TGTGCCAGCAGCCCCCGCGAGGGAAACTCTGGGGCCAACGTCCTGACTTTC. The V and J segments used are TRBV5-4 and TRBJ2-6; 5 matching bases give a weak D call of TRBD2. From the germline V gene (reference sequence), CDR1 is SGHNT and CDR2 is YYREEE. Relative to germline, V is 4 bases shorter and J is 0 bases shorter, with 14 bases between their ends. Spanning cysteine to phenylalanine, the CDR3 consists of 17 amino acids. Just CDR3 DNA is preserved here, 51 bases in frame from base 1.